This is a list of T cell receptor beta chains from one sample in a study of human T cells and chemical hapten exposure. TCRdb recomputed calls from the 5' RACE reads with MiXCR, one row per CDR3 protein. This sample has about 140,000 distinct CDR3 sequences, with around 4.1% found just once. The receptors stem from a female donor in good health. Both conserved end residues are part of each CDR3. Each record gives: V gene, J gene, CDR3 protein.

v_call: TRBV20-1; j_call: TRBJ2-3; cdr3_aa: CSAKEGGHFTDTQYF
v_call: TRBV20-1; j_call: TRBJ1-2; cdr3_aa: CSAREYRMKGYTF
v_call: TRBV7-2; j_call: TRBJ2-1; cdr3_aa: CASSLASEYNEQFF
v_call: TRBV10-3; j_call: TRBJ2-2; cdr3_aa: CATFRQGYTGELFF
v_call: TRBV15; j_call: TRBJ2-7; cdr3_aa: CATSRDLDFGEQYF
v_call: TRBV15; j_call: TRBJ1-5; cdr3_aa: CATSRQPGQAKYSNQPQHF
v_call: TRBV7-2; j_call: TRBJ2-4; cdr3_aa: CASSLKRADTDIQYF
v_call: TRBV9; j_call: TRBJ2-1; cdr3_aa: CASSVGLVAGGMEQFF
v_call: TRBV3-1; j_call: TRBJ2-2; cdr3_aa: CASSQSITGWTGELFF
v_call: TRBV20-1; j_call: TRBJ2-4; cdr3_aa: CSAKDSKNIQYF
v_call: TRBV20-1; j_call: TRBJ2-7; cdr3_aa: CSARDPGKGTYEQYF
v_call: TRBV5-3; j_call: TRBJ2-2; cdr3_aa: CARSLGQSSNTGELFF
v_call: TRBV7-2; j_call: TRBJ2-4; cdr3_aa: CASSRAGGQWLNIQYF
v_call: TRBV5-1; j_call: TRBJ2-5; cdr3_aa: CASSLQASGVVETQYF
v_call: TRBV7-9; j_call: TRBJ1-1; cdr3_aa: CATGRTGGQNTEAFF
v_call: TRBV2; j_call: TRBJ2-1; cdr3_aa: CASSDMGLAGGSEQFF
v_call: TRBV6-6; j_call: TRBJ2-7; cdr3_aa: CASSPQSYEQYF
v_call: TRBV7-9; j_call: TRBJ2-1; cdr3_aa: CASSFTWGDNEQFF
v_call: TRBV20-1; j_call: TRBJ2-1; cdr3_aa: CSGASGGAASEQFF
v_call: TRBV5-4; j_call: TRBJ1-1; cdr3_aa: CASSLEVGNPRSTEAFF
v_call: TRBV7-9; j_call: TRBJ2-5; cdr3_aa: CASSSSKGLVGQETQYF
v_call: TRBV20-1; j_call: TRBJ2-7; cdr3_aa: CSASNYSGAKPDEQYF
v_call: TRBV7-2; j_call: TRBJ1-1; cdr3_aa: CASSLQTGTNLEAFF
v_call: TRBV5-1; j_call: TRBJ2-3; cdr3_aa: CASSFSSILSTQYF
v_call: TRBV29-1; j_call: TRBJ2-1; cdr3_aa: CSGSRDRAFNEQFF
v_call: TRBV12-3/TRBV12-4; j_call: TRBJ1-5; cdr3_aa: CASSGQGDARPQHF
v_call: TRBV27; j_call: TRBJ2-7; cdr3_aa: CASRRGTGPYEQYF
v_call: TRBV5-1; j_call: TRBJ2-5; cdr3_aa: CASSPDVAETQYF
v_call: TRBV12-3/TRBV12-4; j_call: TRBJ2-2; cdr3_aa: CASSLTLGDTGELFF
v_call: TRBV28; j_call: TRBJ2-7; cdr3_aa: CASSRRGLSYEQYF
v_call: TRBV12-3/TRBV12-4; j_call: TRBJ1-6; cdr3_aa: CASSLRGPGSPLHF
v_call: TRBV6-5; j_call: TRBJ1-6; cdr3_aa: CASRKRDSPLHF
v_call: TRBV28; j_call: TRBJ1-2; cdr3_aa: CARTPGDKGRDGYTF
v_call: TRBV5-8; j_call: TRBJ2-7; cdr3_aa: CASSLSMGHEQYF
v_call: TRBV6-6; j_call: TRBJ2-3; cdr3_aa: CASSKGASTDTQYF
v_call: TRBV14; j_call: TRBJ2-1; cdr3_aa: CASSLGLAGDEQFF
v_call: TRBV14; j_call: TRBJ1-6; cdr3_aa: CASSQERDPGRYNSPLHF
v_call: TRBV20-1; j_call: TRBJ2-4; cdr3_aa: CSAAEPSGGSLAKNIQYF